This TCR beta chain came from a study of type 1 regulatory T cells. Turning to the study itself: T-allo10 is an in vitro-generated, Tr1-enriched CD4 T cell product specific for alloantigen.

Using its own MiXCR run on the reads, TCRdb lists one record per CDR3 protein. The sample records 70,000 or so distinct CDR3 sequences, around 20% being singletons. Findings and caveats of the study: Compared with non-type 1 regulatory T cells, type 1 regulatory T cells showed a more restricted TCR repertoire.

The CDR3 has 15 residues. The V gene's germline CDR1 is DFQATT and CDR2 SNEGSKA (reference sequence). The V gene lost 5 bases and the J gene lost 4 bases, with 20 bases spanning the gap. In this sample, this clonotype turned up a few times. The target antigen is unknown. The receptor was derived from a human donor in good health. V gene TRBV20-1 combines with J gene TRBJ2-5, with TRBD1 as a possible D gene (5 bases). The sequencing input was cultured type 1 regulatory T (Tr1) cells, either the whole culture or a sorted fraction (not recorded which). The CDR3 reads CSAAGLKGIGETQYF. DNA for the CDR3: TGCAGTGCTGCTGGTCTTAAGGGGATTGGAGAGACCCAGTACTTC.